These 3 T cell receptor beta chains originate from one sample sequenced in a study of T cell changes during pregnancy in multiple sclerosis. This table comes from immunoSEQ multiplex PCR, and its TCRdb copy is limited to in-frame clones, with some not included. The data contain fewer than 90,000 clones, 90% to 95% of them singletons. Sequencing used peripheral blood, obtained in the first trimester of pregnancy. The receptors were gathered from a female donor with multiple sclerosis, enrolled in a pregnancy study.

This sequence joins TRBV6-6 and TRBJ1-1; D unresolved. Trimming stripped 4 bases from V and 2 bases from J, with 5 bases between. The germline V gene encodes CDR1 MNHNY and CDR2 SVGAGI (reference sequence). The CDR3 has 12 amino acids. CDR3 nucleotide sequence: TGTGCCAGCAGTTTAAAAAACACTGAAGCTTTCTTT. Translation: CASSLKNTEAFF.

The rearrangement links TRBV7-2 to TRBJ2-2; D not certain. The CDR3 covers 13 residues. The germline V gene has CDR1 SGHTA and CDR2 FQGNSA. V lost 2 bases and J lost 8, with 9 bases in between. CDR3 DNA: TGTGCCAGCAGCTTACCGGCGAGGGGGGAGCTGTTTTTT. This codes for CASSLPARGELFF.

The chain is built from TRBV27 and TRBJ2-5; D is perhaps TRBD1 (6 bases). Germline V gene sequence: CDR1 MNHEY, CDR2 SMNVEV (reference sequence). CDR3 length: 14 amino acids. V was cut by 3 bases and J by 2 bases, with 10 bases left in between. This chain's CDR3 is CASSFSQGQETQYF. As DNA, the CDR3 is TGTGCCAGCAGTTTTTCACAGGGACAAGAGACCCAGTACTTC.